The rows below give T cell receptor beta chains drawn from one sample of a study of identical twins. Each CDR3 protein is one row after TCRdb ran MiXCR on the 5' RACE reads. The sample shows about 520,000 distinct CDR3 sequences, approximately 22% of them seen only once. The same specimen was also included in a second study, on T cells expressing NK-cell markers.

The source material was CD4+ T cells sorted from blood. These receptors were taken from a young woman in good health. The CDR3 runs from the conserved cysteine through the conserved F or W. Fields, in order: D gene, V gene, clone size, J gene, CDR3 protein, CDR3 DNA. The D gene is left open where the match is weak. Part of the rows lack a size; the others show once, few, many or a class for expanded clones.

TRBD1	TRBV20-1	.	TRBJ1-2	CSASRQGEVYGYTF	TGCAGTGCTAGCAGACAGGGGGAAGTCTATGGCTACACCTTC
.	TRBV20-1	many	TRBJ2-3	CSARDTGTDTQYF	TGCAGTGCTAGAGATACCGGCACAGATACGCAGTATTTT
.	TRBV29-1	few	TRBJ2-7	CSVGRTGTTYEQYF	TGCAGCGTGGGACGGACAGGGACTACCTACGAGCAGTACTTC
TRBD2	TRBV29-1	.	TRBJ2-7	CSVGGLAGGYEQYF	TGCAGCGTTGGGGGACTAGCGGGAGGCTACGAGCAGTACTTC
.	TRBV6-5	.	TRBJ2-2	CASSFIGEATGELFF	TGTGCCAGCAGTTTCATCGGGGAAGCCACCGGGGAGCTGTTTTTT
TRBD1	TRBV6-5	.	TRBJ2-7	CASSYKGRGFQQYF	TGTGCCAGCAGTTATAAAGGCAGGGGGTTTCAGCAGTACTTC
.	TRBV20-1	.	TRBJ1-1	CSALNTGSWTEAFF	TGCAGTGCTCTTAACACAGGGAGTTGGACTGAAGCTTTCTTT
.	TRBV6-6	few	TRBJ2-5	CASIKGETQYF	TGTGCCAGCATAAAAGGAGAGACCCAGTACTTC
TRBD1	TRBV12-3/TRBV12-4	few	TRBJ1-2	CASSSGRDSNYGYTF	TGTGCCAGCAGCAGCGGCCGGGACAGTAACTATGGCTACACCTTC
TRBD2	TRBV20-1	.	TRBJ2-4	CSARDPNVRGGKNIQYF	TGCAGTGCTAGAGACCCGAACGTGCGGGGGGGCAAAAACATTCAGTACTTC
.	TRBV12-3/TRBV12-4	.	TRBJ2-5	CASSLIVETQYF	TGTGCCAGCAGTTTAATCGTGGAGACCCAGTACTTC
.	TRBV12-3/TRBV12-4	few	TRBJ1-5	CASSLGGTTQHF	TGTGCCAGCAGTTTGGGGGGGACGACCCAGCATTTT
.	TRBV7-2	.	TRBJ2-1	CASSLVGNYNEQFF	TGTGCCAGCAGCTTAGTCGGCAACTACAATGAGCAGTTCTTC
TRBD2	TRBV12-3/TRBV12-4	.	TRBJ2-7	CASSLAYDTSDAYEQYF	TGTGCCAGCAGTTTAGCGTACGATACTAGCGATGCCTACGAGCAGTACTTC
.	TRBV6-6	.	TRBJ1-2	CASSSRQNYGYTF	TGTGCCAGCAGTTCAAGGCAGAACTATGGCTACACCTTC
TRBD2	TRBV6-1	.	TRBJ2-1	CASSRLAGGHNEQFF	TGTGCCAGCAGCCGGCTAGCGGGAGGTCACAATGAGCAGTTCTTC
.	TRBV11-2	.	TRBJ2-7	CASSSRNYEQYF	TGTGCCAGCAGCTCCCGAAACTACGAGCAGTACTTC
TRBD1	TRBV5-1	few	TRBJ2-4	CASSLGDSTKNIQYF	TGCGCCAGCAGCTTGGGGGACAGTACCAAAAACATTCAGTACTTC
TRBD1	TRBV18	once	TRBJ1-1	CASSPQGAVGSEAFF	TGTGCCAGCTCACCTCAGGGGGCTGTAGGCTCTGAAGCTTTCTTT
.	TRBV20-1	.	TRBJ1-1	CSARYMTGNTEAFF	TGCAGTGCTAGATATATGACAGGCAACACTGAAGCTTTCTTT